These T cell receptor beta chains were read from a single sample in a study of blood T cell repertoires in COVID-19. Only in-frame clones appear in the TCRdb table, and some are missing; sequencing was by immunoSEQ multiplex PCR. Found here are about 140,000 clones, about 83% of them singletons; the top ten hold roughly 1.4%. The source material was peripheral blood. These receptors all stem from a human donor in a cohort sampled during active COVID-19. Each CDR3 is given with its conserved first and last residue. D genes are given only for firm matches. Size is omitted from some rows. Given values are once, few, many or a class for expanded clones.

v_call: TRBV6-4
d_call: TRBD2
clone_size: .
cdr3_length: 16
j_call: TRBJ2-2
cdr3_aa: CASGPDQASGTGELFF
cdr3_nt: TGTGCCAGCGGCCCTGACCAGGCTAGCGGCACCGGGGAGCTGTTTTTT

v_call: TRBV5-1
d_call: .
clone_size: .
cdr3_length: 15
j_call: TRBJ2-1
cdr3_aa: CASSATGYEYNEQFF
cdr3_nt: TGCGCCAGCAGCGCCACAGGGTACGAATACAATGAGCAGTTCTTC

v_call: TRBV7-6
d_call: .
clone_size: once
cdr3_length: 15
j_call: TRBJ2-7
cdr3_aa: CASSLGQGLSHEQYF
cdr3_nt: TGTGCCAGCAGCTTAGGTCAGGGCCTATCTCACGAGCAGTACTTC

v_call: TRBV2
d_call: TRBD1
clone_size: .
cdr3_length: 13
j_call: TRBJ1-6
cdr3_aa: CASRSGGGSPLHF
cdr3_nt: TGTGCCAGCAGGTCAGGGGGCGGATCACCCCTCCACTTT

v_call: TRBV5-8
d_call: TRBD1
clone_size: .
cdr3_length: 15
j_call: TRBJ1-2
cdr3_aa: CASSFPSGGNYGYTF
cdr3_nt: TGTGCCAGCAGCTTCCCGTCAGGGGGAAACTATGGCTACACCTTC

v_call: TRBV19
d_call: .
clone_size: .
cdr3_length: 13
j_call: TRBJ2-7
cdr3_aa: CASSIGSGYEQYF
cdr3_nt: TGTGCCAGTAGTATTGGTTCGGGCTACGAGCAGTACTTC

v_call: TRBV10-3
d_call: .
clone_size: once
cdr3_length: 15
j_call: TRBJ1-1
cdr3_aa: CAISESSGVNTEAFF
cdr3_nt: TGTGCCATCAGTGAGTCTTCAGGGGTGAACACTGAAGCTTTCTTT

v_call: TRBV19
d_call: .
clone_size: .
cdr3_length: 12
j_call: TRBJ2-7
cdr3_aa: CATGVMGYEQYF
cdr3_nt: TGTGCCACAGGGGTGATGGGGTACGAGCAGTACTTC

v_call: TRBV27
d_call: TRBD1
clone_size: .
cdr3_length: 16
j_call: TRBJ2-1
cdr3_aa: CASSPGGTGRYNEQFF
cdr3_nt: TGTGCCAGCAGTCCCGGGGGGACAGGGAGGTACAATGAGCAGTTCTTC

v_call: TRBV25-1
d_call: .
clone_size: .
cdr3_length: 13
j_call: TRBJ2-4
cdr3_aa: CASSDRVLNIQYF
cdr3_nt: TGTGCCAGCAGTGATCGGGTCTTGAACATTCAGTACTTC

v_call: TRBV28
d_call: .
clone_size: .
cdr3_length: 12
j_call: TRBJ2-1
cdr3_aa: CASSSVYNEQFF
cdr3_nt: TGTGCCAGCAGTTCTGTGTACAATGAGCAGTTCTTC

v_call: TRBV5-1
d_call: TRBD1
clone_size: .
cdr3_length: 16
j_call: TRBJ2-7
cdr3_aa: CASSFSGGGQGYEQYF
cdr3_nt: TGCGCCAGCAGCTTTTCAGGTGGAGGACAGGGATACGAGCAGTACTTC

v_call: TRBV4-1
d_call: TRBD2
clone_size: .
cdr3_length: 16
j_call: TRBJ2-7
cdr3_aa: CASSQVAGGTTLEQYF
cdr3_nt: TGCGCCAGCAGCCAAGTTGCGGGAGGGACAACCCTCGAGCAGTACTTC

v_call: TRBV3-1/TRBV3-2
d_call: .
clone_size: .
cdr3_length: 15
j_call: TRBJ2-1
cdr3_aa: CASSLVHQGASEQFF
cdr3_nt: TGTGCCAGCAGCCTCGTGCACCAGGGTGCTAGTGAGCAGTTCTTC

v_call: TRBV28
d_call: TRBD2
clone_size: .
cdr3_length: 16
j_call: TRBJ2-1
cdr3_aa: CASRGTSGRGYNEQFF
cdr3_nt: TGTGCCAGCAGAGGGACTAGCGGGAGAGGCTACAATGAGCAGTTCTTC

v_call: TRBV7-6
d_call: .
clone_size: .
cdr3_length: 13
j_call: TRBJ1-5
cdr3_aa: CASSLRGDQPQHF
cdr3_nt: TGTGCCAGCAGCTTACGGGGGGATCAGCCCCAGCATTTT